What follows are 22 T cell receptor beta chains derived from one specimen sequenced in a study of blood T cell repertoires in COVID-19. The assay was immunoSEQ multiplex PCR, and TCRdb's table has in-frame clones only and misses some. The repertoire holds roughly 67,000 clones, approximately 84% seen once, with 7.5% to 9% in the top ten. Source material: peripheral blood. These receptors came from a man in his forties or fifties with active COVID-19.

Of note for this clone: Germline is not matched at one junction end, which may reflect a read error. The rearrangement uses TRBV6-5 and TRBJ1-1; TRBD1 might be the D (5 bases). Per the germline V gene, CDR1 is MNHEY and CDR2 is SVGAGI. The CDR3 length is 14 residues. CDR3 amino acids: CAGRYPGMNTEAFF. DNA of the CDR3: TGTGCCGGCAGGTACCCAGGGATGAACACTGAAGCTTTCTTT.

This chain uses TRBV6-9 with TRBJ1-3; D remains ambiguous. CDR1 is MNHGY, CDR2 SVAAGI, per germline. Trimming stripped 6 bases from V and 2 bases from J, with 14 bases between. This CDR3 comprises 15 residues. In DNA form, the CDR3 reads TGTGCCAGCAGCCCCCAAGTGGGCACTGGAAACACCATATATTTT. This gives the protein CASSPQVGTGNTIYF.

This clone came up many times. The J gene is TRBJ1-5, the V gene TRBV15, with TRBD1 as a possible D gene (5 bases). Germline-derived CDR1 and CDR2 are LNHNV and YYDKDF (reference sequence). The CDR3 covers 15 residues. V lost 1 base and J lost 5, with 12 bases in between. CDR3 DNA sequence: TGTGCCACCAGCAGAGGGGACGGGGAGGATCAGCCCCAGCATTTT. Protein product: CATSRGDGEDQPQHF.

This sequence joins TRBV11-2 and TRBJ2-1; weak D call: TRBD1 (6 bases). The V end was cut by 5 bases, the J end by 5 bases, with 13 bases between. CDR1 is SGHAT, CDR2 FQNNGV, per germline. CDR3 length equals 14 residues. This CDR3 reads CASSRGGRDNEQFF. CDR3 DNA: TGTGCCAGCAGCCGAGGGGGTAGGGACAATGAGCAGTTCTTC.

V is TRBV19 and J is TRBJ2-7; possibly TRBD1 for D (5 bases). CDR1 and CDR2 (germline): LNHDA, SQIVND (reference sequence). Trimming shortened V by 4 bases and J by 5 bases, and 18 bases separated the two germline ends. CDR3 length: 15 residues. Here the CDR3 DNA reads TGTGCCAGTAGTAGCAATCGTAACAGGTTCGACGAGCAGTACTTC. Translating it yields CASSSNRNRFDEQYF.

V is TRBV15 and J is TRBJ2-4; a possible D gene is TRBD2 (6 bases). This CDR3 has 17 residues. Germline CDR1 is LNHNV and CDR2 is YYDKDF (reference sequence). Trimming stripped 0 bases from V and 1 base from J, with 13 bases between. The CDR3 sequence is CATSRELGRGAKNIQYF. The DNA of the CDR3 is TGTGCCACCAGCAGAGAGCTGGGGCGGGGTGCCAAAAACATTCAGTACTTC.

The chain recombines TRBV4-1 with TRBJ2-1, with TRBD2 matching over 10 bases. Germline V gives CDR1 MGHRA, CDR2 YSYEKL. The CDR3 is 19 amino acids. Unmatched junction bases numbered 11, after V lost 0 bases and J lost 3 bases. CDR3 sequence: CASSQDQSSSGGGYNEQFF. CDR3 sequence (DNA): TGCGCCAGCAGCCAAGACCAGTCCTCTAGCGGGGGAGGCTACAATGAGCAGTTCTTC.

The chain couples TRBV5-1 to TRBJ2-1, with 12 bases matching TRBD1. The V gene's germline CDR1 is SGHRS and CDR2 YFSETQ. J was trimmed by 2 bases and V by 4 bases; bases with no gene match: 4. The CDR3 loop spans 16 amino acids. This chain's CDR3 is CASSPGTGGPYNEQFF. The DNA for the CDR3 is TGCGCCAGCAGCCCGGGGACAGGGGGCCCCTACAATGAGCAGTTCTTC.

The CDR3 loop is CASSPGTFSNEQFF. The CDR3 nucleotides read TGTGCCAGCAGCCCCGGGACTTTTAGCAATGAGCAGTTCTTC. The chain recombines TRBV14 with TRBJ2-1, with D maybe TRBD2 (6 bases). The germline gives CDR1 SGHDN, CDR2 FVKESK. V was pared by 4 bases and J by 6 bases, with 13 bases between. The CDR3 has 14 residues. Drawing the rest from reference TRBV14 and TRBJ2-1, the complete variable domain is EAGVTQFPSHSVIEKGQTVTLRCDPISGHDNLYWYRRVMGKEIKFLLHFVKESKQDESGMPNNRFLAERTGGTYSTLKVQPAELEDSGVYFCASSPGTFSNEQFFGPGTRLTVL.

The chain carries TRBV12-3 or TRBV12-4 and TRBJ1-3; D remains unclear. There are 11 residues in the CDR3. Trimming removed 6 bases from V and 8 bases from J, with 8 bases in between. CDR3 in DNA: TGTGCCAGCAGCGGGAGGGACACCATATATTTT. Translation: CASSGRDTIYF.

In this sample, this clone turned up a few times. The CDR3 DNA sequence: TGTGCCAGCAGCCTAACAGATACGCAGTATTTT. Its translation: CASSLTDTQYF. This chain links TRBV3-1 (or the pseudogene TRBV3-2) with TRBJ2-3; D remains unclear. Germline V lookup: CDR1 LGHDT, CDR2 YNNKEL (reference sequence). There are 11 residues in the CDR3. Trimming removed 4 bases from V and 3 bases from J, with 2 bases in between.

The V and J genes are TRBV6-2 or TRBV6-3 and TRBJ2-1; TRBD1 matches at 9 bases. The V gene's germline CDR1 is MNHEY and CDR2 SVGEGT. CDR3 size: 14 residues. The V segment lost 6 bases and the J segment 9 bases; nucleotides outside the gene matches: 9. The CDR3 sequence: CASSPGTGLSEQFF. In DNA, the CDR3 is TGTGCCAGCAGCCCCGGGACAGGGTTGAGTGAGCAGTTCTTC.

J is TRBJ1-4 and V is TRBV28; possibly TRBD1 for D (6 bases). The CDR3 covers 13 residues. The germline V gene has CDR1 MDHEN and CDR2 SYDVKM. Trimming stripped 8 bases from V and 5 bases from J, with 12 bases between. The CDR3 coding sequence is TGTGCCAGCCGGGGGGCCGTGAATGAAAAACTGTTTTTT. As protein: CASRGAVNEKLFF.

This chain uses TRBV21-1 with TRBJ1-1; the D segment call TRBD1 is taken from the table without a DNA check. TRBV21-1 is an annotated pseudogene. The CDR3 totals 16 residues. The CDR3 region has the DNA TGTGCCAGCAGCCCCCGACAGGTAGGGCGGAACACTGAAGCTTTCTTT. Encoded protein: CASSPRQVGRNTEAFF.

CDR3: CASSRRLAGYNEQFF. The DNA for the CDR3 is TGTGCCAGCAGCAGACGACTAGCGGGCTACAATGAGCAGTTCTTC. The chain combines TRBV13 with TRBJ2-1, with 10 bases aligning to TRBD2. Trimming cost V 5 bases and J 3 bases; bases outside gene matches: 4. Looked up from germline, CDR1 is PRHDT and CDR2 is FYEKMQ (reference sequence). The length of the CDR3 is 15 residues. Variable domain in full (rest from reference TRBV13 and TRBJ2-1): AAGVIQSPRHLIKEKRETATLKCYPIPRHDTVYWYQQGPGQDPQFLISFYEKMQSDKGSIPDRFSAQQFSDYHSELNMSSLELGDSALYFCASSRRLAGYNEQFFGPGTRLTVL.

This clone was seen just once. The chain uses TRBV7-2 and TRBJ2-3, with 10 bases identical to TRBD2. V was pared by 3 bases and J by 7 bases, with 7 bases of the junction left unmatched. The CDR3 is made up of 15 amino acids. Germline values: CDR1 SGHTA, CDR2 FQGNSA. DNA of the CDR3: TGTGCCAGCAGCTTTGTACTAGCGGGACAAAATACGCAGTATTTT. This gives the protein CASSFVLAGQNTQYF.

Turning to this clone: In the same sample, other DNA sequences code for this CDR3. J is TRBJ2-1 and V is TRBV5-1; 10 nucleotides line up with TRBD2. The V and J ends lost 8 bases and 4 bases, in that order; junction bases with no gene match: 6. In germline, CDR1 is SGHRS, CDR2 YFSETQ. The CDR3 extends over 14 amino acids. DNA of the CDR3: TGCGCCAGTAAAGGACTAGCGGTGTACAATGAGCAGTTCTTC. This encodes CASKGLAVYNEQFF.

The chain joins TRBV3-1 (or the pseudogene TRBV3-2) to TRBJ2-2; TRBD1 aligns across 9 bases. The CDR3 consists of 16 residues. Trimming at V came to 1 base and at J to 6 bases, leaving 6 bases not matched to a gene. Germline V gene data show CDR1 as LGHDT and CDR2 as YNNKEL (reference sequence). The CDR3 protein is CASSQVGTGRSGELFF. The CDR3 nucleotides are TGTGCCAGCAGCCAAGTTGGGACAGGGAGGTCCGGGGAGCTGTTTTTT.

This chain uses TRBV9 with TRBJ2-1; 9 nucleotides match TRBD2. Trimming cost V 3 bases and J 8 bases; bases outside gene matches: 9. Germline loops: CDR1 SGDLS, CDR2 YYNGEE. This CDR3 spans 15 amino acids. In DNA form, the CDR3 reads TGTGCCAGCAGCGCCCCCGGGACTAGCCCCCATGAGCAGTTCTTC. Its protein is CASSAPGTSPHEQFF.

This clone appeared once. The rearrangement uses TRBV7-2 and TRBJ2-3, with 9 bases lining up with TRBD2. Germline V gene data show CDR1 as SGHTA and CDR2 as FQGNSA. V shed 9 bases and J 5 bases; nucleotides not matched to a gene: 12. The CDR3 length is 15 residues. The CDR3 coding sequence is TGTGCCAGTCCGAAGACTAGCGGTCAGGGAGATACGCAGTATTTT. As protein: CASPKTSGQGDTQYF. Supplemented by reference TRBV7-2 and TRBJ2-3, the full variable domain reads GAGVSQSPSNKVTEKGKDVELRCDPISGHTALYWYRQSLGQGLEFLIYFQGNSAPDKSGLPSDRFSAERTGGSVSTLTIQRTQQEDSAVYLCASPKTSGQGDTQYFGPGTRLTVL.

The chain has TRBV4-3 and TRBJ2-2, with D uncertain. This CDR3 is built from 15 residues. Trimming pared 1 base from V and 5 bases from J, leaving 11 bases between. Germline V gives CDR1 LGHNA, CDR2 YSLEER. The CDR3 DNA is TGCGCCAGCAGCCAAGCCCCGACATCTACCGGGGAGCTGTTTTTT. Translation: CASSQAPTSTGELFF.

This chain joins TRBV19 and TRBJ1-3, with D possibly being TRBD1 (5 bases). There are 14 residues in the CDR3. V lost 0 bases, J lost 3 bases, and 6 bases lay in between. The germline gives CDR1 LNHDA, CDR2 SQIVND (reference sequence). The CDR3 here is CASSIDRVGNTIYF. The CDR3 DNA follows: TGTGCCAGTAGTATAGACAGGGTTGGAAACACCATATATTTT.